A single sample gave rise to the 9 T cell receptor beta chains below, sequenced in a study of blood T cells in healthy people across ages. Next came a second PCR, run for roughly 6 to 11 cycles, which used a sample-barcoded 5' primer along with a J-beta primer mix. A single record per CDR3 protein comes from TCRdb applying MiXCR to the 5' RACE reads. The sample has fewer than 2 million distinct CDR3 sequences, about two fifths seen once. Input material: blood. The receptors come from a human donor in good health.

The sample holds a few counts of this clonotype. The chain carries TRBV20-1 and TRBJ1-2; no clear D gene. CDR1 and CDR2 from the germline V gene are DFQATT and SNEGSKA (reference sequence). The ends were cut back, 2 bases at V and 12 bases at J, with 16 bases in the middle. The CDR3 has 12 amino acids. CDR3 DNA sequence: TGCAGTGCTAGACCCGCGTTGTCCCGGGACACCTTC. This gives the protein CSARPALSRDTF.

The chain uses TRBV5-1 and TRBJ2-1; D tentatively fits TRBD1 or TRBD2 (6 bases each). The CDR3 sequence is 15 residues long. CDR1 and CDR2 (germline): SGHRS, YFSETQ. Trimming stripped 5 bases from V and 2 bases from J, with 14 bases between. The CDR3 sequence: CASSTEGGAYNEQFF. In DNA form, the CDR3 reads TGCGCCAGCAGTACGGAGGGGGGAGCCTACAATGAGCAGTTCTTC.

The chain's CDR3 is CSARSDRDSYEQYF. For the CDR3, the DNA is TGCAGTGCTAGGTCGGACAGGGACTCCTACGAGCAGTACTTC. V usage is TRBV20-1 and J usage is TRBJ2-4; TRBD1 agrees at 8 bases. Gene TRBJ2-7 matches the end of the DNA better, so the J call may be wrong. CDR3 size: 14 residues. Germline CDR1 reads DFQATT; CDR2 reads SNEGSKA (reference sequence).

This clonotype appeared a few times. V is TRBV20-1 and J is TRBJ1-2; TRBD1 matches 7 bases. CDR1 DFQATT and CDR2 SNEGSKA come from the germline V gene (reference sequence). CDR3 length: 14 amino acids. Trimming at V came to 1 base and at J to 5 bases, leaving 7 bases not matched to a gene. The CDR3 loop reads CSARGGGGEYGYTF. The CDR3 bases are TGCAGTGCTAGAGGCGGAGGGGGCGAGTATGGCTACACCTTC.

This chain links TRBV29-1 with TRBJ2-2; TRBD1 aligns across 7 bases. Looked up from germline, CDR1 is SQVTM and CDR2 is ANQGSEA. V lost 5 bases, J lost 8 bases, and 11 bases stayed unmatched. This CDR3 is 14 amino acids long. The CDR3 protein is CSVSTSGTVGELFF. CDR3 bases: TGCAGCGTTTCGACCTCAGGGACAGTAGGGGAGCTGTTTTTT.

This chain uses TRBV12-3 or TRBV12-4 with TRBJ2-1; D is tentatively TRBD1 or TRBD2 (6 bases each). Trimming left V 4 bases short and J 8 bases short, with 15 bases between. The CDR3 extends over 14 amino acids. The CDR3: CASSSGGGEDEQFF. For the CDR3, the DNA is TGTGCCAGCAGTTCCGGAGGGGGAGAGGATGAGCAGTTCTTC.

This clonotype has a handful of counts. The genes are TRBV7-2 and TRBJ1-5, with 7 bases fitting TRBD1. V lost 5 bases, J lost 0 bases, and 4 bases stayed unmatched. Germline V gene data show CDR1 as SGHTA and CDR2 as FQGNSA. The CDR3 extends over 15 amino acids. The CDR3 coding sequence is TGTGCCAGCAGCCCATGGACAGGTAGCAATCAGCCCCAGCATTTT. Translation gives CASSPWTGSNQPQHF.

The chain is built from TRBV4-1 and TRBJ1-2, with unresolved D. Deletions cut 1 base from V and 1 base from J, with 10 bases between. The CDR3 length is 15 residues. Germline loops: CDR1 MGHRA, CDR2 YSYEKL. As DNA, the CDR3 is TGCGCCAGCAGCCAAGTGACAAACCTTAACTATGGCTACACCTTC. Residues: CASSQVTNLNYGYTF.

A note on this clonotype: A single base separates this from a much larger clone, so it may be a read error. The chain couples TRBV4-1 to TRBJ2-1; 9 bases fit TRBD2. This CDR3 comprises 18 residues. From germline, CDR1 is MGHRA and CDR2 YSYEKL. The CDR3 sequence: CASSQVAPFAGGYNGQFF. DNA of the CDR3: TGCGCCAGCAGCCAAGTGGCCCCCTTCGCGGGGGGGTACAATGGGCAGTTCTTC.